This entry concerns a single TCR beta chain. The antigen remains undetermined. The data were obtained in a study of graft-versus-host responses after intestinal transplantation. Study-wide points: Early post-transplant declines in HvG were associated with peak levels of circulating GvH clones. GvH clones were identified in recipient marrow, with some first appearing in ileum or blood.

The length of the CDR3 is 18 residues. Germline V gene sequence: CDR1 LGHNA, CDR2 YNFKEQ. Germline trimming cut 1 base from V and 1 base from J; bases unmatched to any gene: 3. Assay: immunoSEQ multiplex PCR; the TCRdb copy retains only in-frame clones and omits some. The sample holds about 120,000 clones, 90% seen once. V and J are TRBV4-2 and TRBJ2-3, with 15 positions matching TRBD2. The material sequenced was unstimulated CD4+ T cells sorted from spleen or lymph node cells, taken before intestinal transplant. The clonotype originates from a human donor who received an intestinal transplant. The CDR3 DNA follows: TGTGCCAGCAGCCAAGGGACTAGCGGGAGGGCCGGCACAGATACGCAGTATTTT. Translation gives CASSQGTSGRAGTDTQYF.